A single sample gave rise to the 32 T cell receptor beta chains below, sequenced in a study of monozygotic twins with cystic fibrosis (dated by TCRdb to the early 2020s). Libraries were constructed by the immunoSEQ multiplex PCR assay. TCRdb retrieved this table from immuneACCESS and kept in-frame rearrangements only. Not all clones are present; in checked studies, unresolved V genes account for under half, and no reason is known for the remainder. The sample table lists 30,000 to 40,000 clones, over 60% of them with a count of one. 0.78% of the sample belongs to the ten largest clones. Sequenced input: blood. The source of these receptors is a girl between 10 and 17 years old with cystic fibrosis.

The chain combines TRBV9 with TRBJ2-5; a weak D match, TRBD1 (5 bases). Looked up from germline, CDR1 is SGDLS and CDR2 is YYNGEE. V lost 0 bases and J lost 0, with 9 bases in between. The CDR3 is made up of 15 amino acids. The CDR3 DNA reads TGTGCCAGCAGCGTAGGGGGCCTGGACCAAGAGACCCAGTACTTC. It yields the protein CASSVGGLDQETQYF.

The V gene is TRBV30, the J gene TRBJ1-1; D ambiguous. The V end was cut by 3 bases, the J end by 4 bases, with 9 bases between. Germline CDR1 reads GTSNPN; CDR2 reads SVGIG (reference sequence). This CDR3 is built from 12 residues. The CDR3 region has the DNA TGTGCCTGGAGGAGGCGCCCCACTGAAGCTTTCTTT. Its protein product is CAWRRRPTEAFF.

V gene TRBV15 combines with J gene TRBJ2-1; TRBD2 aligns across 7 bases. Looked up from germline, CDR1 is LNHNV and CDR2 is YYDKDF (reference sequence). The CDR3 runs to 15 residues. Trimming at V came to 1 base and at J to 3 bases, leaving 3 bases not matched to a gene. The CDR3 spells CATSRGLADYNEQFF. DNA for the CDR3: TGTGCCACCAGCAGAGGTCTAGCGGACTACAATGAGCAGTTCTTC.

This rearrangement joins TRBV7-9 to TRBJ1-4; D is undetermined. This CDR3 contains 13 residues. Trimming took 3 bases from V and 8 from J, leaving 10 bases between them. Germline values: CDR1 SEHNR, CDR2 FQNEAQ (reference sequence). The CDR3 loop reads CASSLGSGEKLFF. CDR3 coding DNA: TGTGCCAGCAGCTTGGGCAGTGGGGAAAAACTGTTTTTT.

The V gene is TRBV9, the J gene TRBJ2-3, with 7 bases that match TRBD1. Germline loops: CDR1 SGDLS, CDR2 YYNGEE. CDR3 length: 17 amino acids. V lost 0 bases, J lost 0 bases, and 7 bases stayed unmatched. CDR3 nucleotides: TGTGCCAGCAGCGTAGAAGGGGGCGGACTCAGCACAGATACGCAGTATTTT. Translating it yields CASSVEGGGLSTDTQYF.

The V gene is TRBV2, the J gene TRBJ2-1; 11 bases fit TRBD2. The V and J ends lost 2 bases and 3 bases, in that order; junction bases with no gene match: 6. Per the germline V gene, CDR1 is SNHLY and CDR2 is FYNNEI. This CDR3 comprises 17 residues. CDR3 sequence reads: CASSEFRGLAVYNEQFF. CDR3 bases: TGTGCCAGCAGTGAATTTCGGGGACTAGCGGTCTACAATGAGCAGTTCTTC.

The genes are TRBV2 and TRBJ2-2, with D hard to call. Germline values: CDR1 SNHLY, CDR2 FYNNEI. The CDR3 has 15 residues. Between the trimmed V and J ends, which lost 4 bases and 0 bases, there was a span of 9 bases. CDR3 DNA: TGTGCCAGCAGTGTGGACCAAGCGAACACCGGGGAGCTGTTTTTT. Protein sequence: CASSVDQANTGELFF. Full variable domain (rest looked up from reference TRBV2 and TRBJ2-2): EPEVTQTPSHQVTQMGQEVILRCVPISNHLYFYWYRQILGQKVEFLVSFYNNEISEKSEIFDDQFSVERPDGSNFTLKIRSTKLEDSAMYFCASSVDQANTGELFFGEGSRLTVL.

The chain employs TRBV2 and TRBJ1-1; D is ambiguous. The CDR3 is 13 amino acids. The V gene lost 7 bases and the J gene lost 6 bases, with 15 bases spanning the gap. CDR1 and CDR2 (germline): SNHLY, FYNNEI. This CDR3 reads CASTGGHEPEAFF. DNA for the CDR3: TGTGCCAGCACCGGAGGCCATGAGCCTGAAGCTTTCTTT. The full variable domain, completed using reference TRBV2 and TRBJ1-1, is EPEVTQTPSHQVTQMGQEVILRCVPISNHLYFYWYRQILGQKVEFLVSFYNNEISEKSEIFDDQFSVERPDGSNFTLKIRSTKLEDSAMYFCASTGGHEPEAFFGQGTRLTVV.

In its sample, this clone was seen once. The chain links TRBV10-3 to TRBJ2-1, with 10 bases aligning to TRBD2. V trimming: 4 bases; J trimming: 4 bases; junction bases outside the gene matches: 1. CDR1 is ENHRY and CDR2 is SYGVKD in the germline V gene. The CDR3 has 14 amino acids. CDR3 nucleotide sequence: TGTGCCATCAGTGGGACTAGCGGTTACAATGAGCAGTTCTTC. This codes for CAISGTSGYNEQFF.

The chain uses TRBV7-8 and TRBJ2-1; unclear D gene. This CDR3 is 13 amino acids long. V lost 5 bases and J 7 bases, leaving 12 bases between the germline ends. The germline V gene has CDR1 SGHVS and CDR2 FQNEAQ. The CDR3 sequence: CASSHWGGNEQFF. In DNA, the CDR3 is TGTGCCAGCAGCCACTGGGGTGGTAATGAGCAGTTCTTC.

The chain combines TRBV28 with TRBJ1-2, with 8 nucleotides matching TRBD1. Germline assignment: CDR1 MDHEN and CDR2 SYDVKM. Unmatched junction bases numbered 8, after V lost 3 bases and J lost 8 bases. The CDR3 has 14 residues. For the CDR3, the DNA is TGTGCCAGCAGTTTGGTTCCAGGGGGCCACGGCTACACCTTC. This sequence encodes CASSLVPGGHGYTF.

This chain uses TRBV9 with TRBJ2-5; the D gene could be TRBD1 or TRBD2 (6 bases each). The V gene lost 8 bases and the J gene lost 3 bases, with 29 bases spanning the gap. Germline CDR1 is SGDLS and CDR2 is YYNGEE. This CDR3 is built from 18 residues. CDR3 sequence: CARNATNSRGELEETQYF. Written as DNA, the CDR3 is TGTGCCAGAAACGCAACCAACTCGAGGGGGGAGTTGGAAGAGACCCAGTACTTC.

This chain joins TRBV5-6 and TRBJ2-5; tentative D call: TRBD1 (6 bases). V lost 4 bases, J lost 0 bases, and 13 bases lay in between. Germline CDR1 SGHDT, CDR2 YYEEEE. The CDR3 loop spans 15 amino acids. CDR3 DNA sequence: TGTGCCAGCAGCCCTACAGGGCCGAACCAAGAGACCCAGTACTTC. It codes for CASSPTGPNQETQYF.

In its sample, this clone was seen a few times. The chain joins TRBV7-3 to TRBJ1-1; TRBD1 matches 7 bases. The CDR3 runs 15 residues. V shed 4 bases, J shed 1 base, and the junction held 6 bases outside the gene matches. CDR1 is SGHTA and CDR2 is FQGTGA in the germline V gene. The chain's CDR3 is CASSSMGQPNTEAFF. The CDR3, as DNA: TGTGCCAGCAGCTCTATGGGACAGCCGAACACTGAAGCTTTCTTT.

V is TRBV7-3 and J is TRBJ2-1; perhaps TRBD1 as D (6 bases). The length of the CDR3 is 17 residues. V was trimmed by 2 bases and J by 4 bases, leaving 18 bases between them. The V gene's germline CDR1 is SGHTA and CDR2 FQGTGA. The CDR3 reads CASSLLGRGDQYNEQFF. As DNA, the CDR3 is TGTGCCAGCAGCTTACTAGGCAGGGGCGACCAATACAATGAGCAGTTCTTC. The whole variable domain, remainder taken from reference TRBV7-3 and TRBJ2-1, is GAGVSQTPSNKVTEKGKYVELRCDPISGHTALYWYRQSLGQGPEFLIYFQGTGAADDSGLPNDRFFAVRPEGSVSTLKIQRTERGDSAVYLCASSLLGRGDQYNEQFFGPGTRLTVL.

A few counts support this clone. This chain uses TRBV2 with TRBJ2-4; D might be TRBD1 or TRBD2, each matching 5 bases. The length of the CDR3 is 15 residues. The germline V and J ends were trimmed by 9 bases and 4 bases, with 19 bases remaining between them. The V gene's germline CDR1 is SNHLY and CDR2 FYNNEI. CDR3: CASNRDRDEKNIQYF. The CDR3, as DNA: TGTGCCAGTAACCGTGACCGGGACGAAAAAAACATTCAGTACTTC. Together with reference TRBV2 and TRBJ2-4, the CDR3 gives the full variable domain: EPEVTQTPSHQVTQMGQEVILRCVPISNHLYFYWYRQILGQKVEFLVSFYNNEISEKSEIFDDQFSVERPDGSNFTLKIRSTKLEDSAMYFCASNRDRDEKNIQYFGAGTRLSVL.

The chain employs TRBV28 and TRBJ2-5, with TRBD1 identical over 7 bases. The CDR3 is 16 residues long. V was clipped by 3 bases and J by 0 bases; unmatched bases: 7. Germline CDR1 MDHEN, CDR2 SYDVKM. In nucleotides, the CDR3 is TGTGCCAGCAGTTTTCGACAGGGTTGGAACCAAGAGACCCAGTACTTC. Protein sequence: CASSFRQGWNQETQYF.

J is TRBJ1-3 and V is TRBV14, with 8 nucleotides matching TRBD1. V was pared by 5 bases and J by 2 bases, with 5 bases of the junction left unmatched. CDR3 length: 15 amino acids. The germline CDR1 and CDR2 sequences are SGHDN and FVKESK. As DNA, the CDR3 is TGTGCCAGCAGCTATGTGACAGGGGCTGGAAACACCATATATTTT. Translation gives CASSYVTGAGNTIYF.

The J gene is TRBJ2-7, the V gene TRBV27; 11 nucleotides align to TRBD1. The V gene end was trimmed by 4 bases and the J gene end by 0 bases; junction bases not matched to a gene: 11. CDR3 length: 18 amino acids. Germline V gene sequence: CDR1 MNHEY, CDR2 SMNVEV (reference sequence). The CDR3 reads CASSSRTGGSLSSYEQYF. Here the CDR3 DNA reads TGTGCCAGCAGTTCACGGACAGGGGGCTCCTTAAGCTCCTACGAGCAGTACTTC.

The V gene is TRBV5-6, the J gene TRBJ2-5, with 9 positions matching TRBD2. CDR3 length equals 15 residues. V lost 4 bases to trimming and J lost 6 bases; unmatched junction nucleotides: 10. Germline V gene sequence: CDR1 SGHDT, CDR2 YYEEEE. The CDR3 loop is CASSAAGGVKQTQYF. As DNA, the CDR3 is TGTGCCAGCAGCGCAGCGGGAGGAGTAAAACAGACCCAGTACTTC. The full variable domain, in which reference TRBV5-6 and TRBJ2-5 provide the parts outside the CDR3, is DAGVTQSPTHLIKTRGQQVTLRCSPKSGHDTVSWYQQALGQGPQFIFQYYEEEERQRGNFPDRFSGHQFPNYSSELNVNALLLGDSALYLCASSAAGGVKQTQYFGPGTRLLVL.

The genes are TRBV7-8 and TRBJ1-3, with 9 bases fitting TRBD1. The germline V gene encodes CDR1 SGHVS and CDR2 FQNEAQ. Losses at the gene ends were 1 base for V and 3 bases for J; bases not matched to a gene: 16. CDR3 size: 20 residues. CDR3 sequence (DNA): TGTGCCAGCAGCTTAGGAGTCGGCCGCCAGGGACAGGGCAGTGGAAACACCATATATTTT. Translated, it gives CASSLGVGRQGQGSGNTIYF.

The chain recombines TRBV5-1 with TRBJ2-2, with D uncertain. CDR3 length: 15 residues. CDR1 SGHRS and CDR2 YFSETQ come from the germline V gene. V was cut by 0 bases and J by 3 bases, with 9 bases left in between. CDR3 in DNA: TGCGCCAGCAGCTTGGCCGGGTGGGACACCGGGGAGCTGTTTTTT. Protein: CASSLAGWDTGELFF.

The V call is TRBV5-1, the J call TRBJ2-1; D is uncertain. Germline V gene sequence: CDR1 SGHRS, CDR2 YFSETQ. The CDR3 is made up of 12 amino acids. The ends were cut back, 4 bases at V and 6 bases at J, with 8 bases in the middle. In nucleotides, the CDR3 is TGCGCCAGCAGCATGGCATTCAATGAGCAGTTCTTC. Protein product: CASSMAFNEQFF.

V gene TRBV13 combines with J gene TRBJ2-5; the D gene could be TRBD1 or TRBD2 (7 bases each). CDR3 length equals 14 residues. V was pared by 5 bases and J by 7 bases, with 17 bases between. The germline gives CDR1 PRHDT, CDR2 FYEKMQ (reference sequence). The CDR3 DNA sequence: TGTGCCAGCAGCGCCTCAGGGGGGGTAGGGACCCAGTACTTC. It is translated as CASSASGGVGTQYF.

This chain connects TRBV12-2 to TRBJ2-7; the table's D call of TRBD2 was not tested on the DNA. TRBV12-2 is reported as a pseudogene. The CDR3 is 14 residues long. The CDR3 DNA reads TGTGCAAGTCGCTCCGGACTAGCGGGAGACGAGCAGTACGTC. Protein sequence: CASRSGLAGDEQYV.

This chain joins TRBV5-1 and TRBJ2-5; TRBD1 agrees at 9 bases. J gave up 1 base and V 0 bases, and 7 bases lay outside the gene matches. CDR3 size: 17 residues. Germline CDR1 reads SGHRS; CDR2 reads YFSETQ. The CDR3 loop reads CASSLARTGAPQETQYF. CDR3 nucleotide sequence: TGCGCCAGCAGCTTGGCGCGGACAGGGGCCCCCCAAGAGACCCAGTACTTC.

CDR3 DNA sequence: TGTGCCAGCAGTCCAACTAAGGGGGATACCACTGAAGCTTTCTTT. This translates into CASSPTKGDTTEAFF. The chain employs TRBV6-6 and TRBJ1-1, with TRBD1 as a possible D gene (6 bases). V lost 5 bases and J 4 bases, leaving 17 bases between the germline ends. The CDR3 covers 15 residues. CDR1 is MNHNY, CDR2 SVGAGI, per germline (reference sequence).

The chain uses TRBV5-6 and TRBJ2-3, with 7 bases identical to TRBD2. This CDR3 has 14 residues. The germline V gene has CDR1 SGHDT and CDR2 YYEEEE. The ends lost 3 bases at V and 5 bases at J; junction bases unmatched: 6. CDR3 residues: CASSWGGGKDTQYF. CDR3 DNA: TGTGCCAGCAGCTGGGGGGGAGGCAAAGATACGCAGTATTTT.

The chain joins TRBV7-2 to TRBJ2-1; D not certain. CDR3 length: 13 residues. Germline CDR1 and CDR2: SGHTA and FQGNSA. V was trimmed by 1 base and J by 4 bases, leaving 5 bases between them. CDR3 sequence (DNA): TGTGCCAGCAGCTTAGGATCATACAATGAGCAGTTCTTC. Its translation is CASSLGSYNEQFF.

The V and J genes are TRBV18 and TRBJ2-3; D call uncertain. V was clipped by 3 bases and J by 6 bases, with 4 bases between them. The CDR3 extends over 11 amino acids. The germline V gene encodes CDR1 KGHSH and CDR2 LQKENI. The CDR3, as DNA: TGTGCCAGCTCACCGGAGGATACGCAGTATTTT. It codes for CASSPEDTQYF.

Notes on this clone: The junction departs from the called germline gene at one end, perhaps through a read error. J is TRBJ2-1 and V is TRBV7-7; 10 bases are a match to TRBD2. This CDR3 contains 15 residues. Germline CDR1 and CDR2: SSHAT and FNYEAQ (reference sequence). CDR3 protein: CASSREAGGGNEQFF. The CDR3 DNA follows: TGTGCTAGCAGCCGTGAAGCGGGAGGGGGGAATGAGCAGTTCTTC.

This chain connects TRBV29-1 to TRBJ2-1, with 9 bases that match TRBD1. V gave up 2 bases and J gave up 5 bases; unmatched junction bases: 4. The CDR3 length is 14 residues. Germline values: CDR1 SQVTM, CDR2 ANQGSEA. CDR3 coding DNA: TGCAGCGTTGAAAGTAGGACAGGGGACAATGAGCAGTTCTTC. This encodes CSVESRTGDNEQFF.